This T cell receptor (beta chain) was identified during a study of memory CD4+ T cells and cytomegalovirus serostatus. In the authors' methods: Out-of-frame sequences were removed, leaving a few million distinct TCRbeta sequences. TCRdb keeps only in-frame clones here, not all; method: immunoSEQ multiplex PCR. V and J calls and clone size come straight from that table; D and trimming were deduced from the DNA. The sample lists about 92,000 clones, 80% seen once, with around 3.6% in the top ten. The sort gate was single viable CD3+CD4+CD8-CD45RO+ cells for memory CD4+ T cells. Serostatus was set by detecting CMV pp150, pp28, p38, p52 IgG. Sequenced material: memory CD4+ T cells from blood. The sequence came from an adult in good health and CMV-seropositive.

This CDR3 is CASSHGGTNQETQYF. The CDR3 nucleotides read TGCGCCAGCAGCCATGGGGGGACAAACCAAGAGACCCAGTACTTC. The V call is TRBV4-1, the J call TRBJ2-5, with D perhaps assigned TRBD1 or TRBD2 (6 bases each). V shed 3 bases and J shed 0 bases, with 11 bases lying between them. The V gene's germline CDR1 is MGHRA and CDR2 YSYEKL. This CDR3 is 15 amino acids long.